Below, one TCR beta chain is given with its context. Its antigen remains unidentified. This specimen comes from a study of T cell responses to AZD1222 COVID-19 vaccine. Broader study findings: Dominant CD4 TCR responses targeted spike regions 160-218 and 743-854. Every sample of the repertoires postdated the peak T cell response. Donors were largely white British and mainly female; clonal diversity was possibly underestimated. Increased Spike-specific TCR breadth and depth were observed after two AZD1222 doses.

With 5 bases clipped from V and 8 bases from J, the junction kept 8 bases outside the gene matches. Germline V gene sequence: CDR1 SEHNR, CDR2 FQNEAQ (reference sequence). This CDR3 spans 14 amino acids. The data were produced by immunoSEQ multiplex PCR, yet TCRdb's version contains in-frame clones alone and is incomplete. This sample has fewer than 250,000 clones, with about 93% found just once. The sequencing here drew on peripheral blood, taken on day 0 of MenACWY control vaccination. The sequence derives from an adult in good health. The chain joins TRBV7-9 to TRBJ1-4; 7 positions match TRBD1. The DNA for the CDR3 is TGTGCCAGCAGCCCGGGACAGAGCGGCGAAAAACTGTTTTTT. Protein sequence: CASSPGQSGEKLFF.